Each of the 16 T cell receptor beta chains below was sequenced from the same sample in a study of CD8 T cells in Susac syndrome. A quantity of about 0.45 to 1 ug RNA underwent reverse transcription using random hexamers. Each CDR3 protein is one row after TCRdb ran MiXCR on the immunoSEQ multiplex PCR reads. The data hold approximately 190,000 distinct CDR3 sequences, with approximately 96% observed a single time. The sequencing sample was made of CD4+ T cells from PBMCs. The receptors were gathered from a human donor with Susac syndrome.

J is TRBJ1-1 and V is TRBV19, with D perhaps TRBD1 (6 bases). CDR1 and CDR2 (germline): LNHDA, SQIVND (reference sequence). This CDR3 has 13 amino acids. V lost 9 bases and J lost 0, with 11 bases in between. CDR3 residues: CASFDRLNTEAFF. Written as DNA, the CDR3 is TGTGCCAGCTTCGACAGGTTGAACACTGAAGCTTTCTTT.

This sequence joins TRBV6-5 and TRBJ1-1, with D possibly TRBD1 on 6 matching bases. V lost 8 bases, J lost 5 bases, and 15 bases lay in between. This CDR3 has 13 residues. Germline lookup yields CDR1 MNHEY and CDR2 SVGAGI. In nucleotides, the CDR3 is TGTGCCAGCTATAGGGGGGGGCATACTGAAGCTTTCTTT. This encodes CASYRGGHTEAFF.

In its sample, this clonotype was seen once. The rearrangement joins TRBV6-6 to TRBJ1-6, with D hard to call. The germline CDR1 and CDR2 sequences are MNHNY and SVGAGI (reference sequence). The CDR3 sequence is 16 residues long. Trimming pared 2 bases from V and 10 bases from J, leaving 18 bases between. The chain's CDR3 is CASSYGLAGIGSPLHF. In DNA form, the CDR3 reads TGTGCCAGCAGTTACGGGTTAGCGGGGATAGGCTCACCCCTCCACTTT.

V usage is TRBV4-3 and J usage is TRBJ2-3; 8 bases fit TRBD2. The germline V gene encodes CDR1 LGHNA and CDR2 YSLEER. The CDR3 is made up of 19 amino acids. Trimming cost V 3 bases and J 2 bases; bases outside gene matches: 16. As DNA, the CDR3 is TGCGCCAGCAGCCAGTACTGGGGTGGAAGCGGGGGCTACACAGATACGCAGTATTTT. This translates into CASSQYWGGSGGYTDTQYF.

This chain links TRBV7-9 with TRBJ2-3; TRBD1 aligns across 11 bases. Germline V gene data show CDR1 as SEHNR and CDR2 as FQNEAQ (reference sequence). Losses at the gene ends were 5 bases for V and 5 bases for J; bases not matched to a gene: 6. The CDR3 has 15 residues. CDR3 region: CASSLRDRGKDTQYF. The DNA of the CDR3 is TGTGCCAGCAGCCTCCGGGACAGGGGGAAAGATACGCAGTATTTT.

The DNA of the CDR3 is TGCAGCGTTGAATTGGCACTTGCGAACACCGGGGAGCTGTTTTTT. Amino acids: CSVELALANTGELFF. The chain links TRBV29-1 to TRBJ2-2; the D is unclear. The CDR3 sequence is 15 residues long. Per germline, CDR1 SQVTM and CDR2 ANQGSEA. V lost 2 bases and J lost 0, with 10 bases in between.

The CDR3 region is CSARRTDSPLHF. CDR3 coding DNA: TGCAGTGCTAGACGGACCGATTCACCCCTCCACTTT. J is TRBJ1-6 and V is TRBV20-1; D gene ambiguous. Germline V gene lookup returns CDR1 DFQATT and CDR2 SNEGSKA (reference sequence). The CDR3 totals 12 residues. Trimming cost V 2 bases and J 8 bases, with 7 bases left between them.

The V and J genes are TRBV30 and TRBJ1-4, with TRBD1 as a possible D gene (5 bases). V shed 2 bases and J shed 3 bases, with 13 bases lying between them. Germline V gene lookup returns CDR1 GTSNPN and CDR2 SVGIG (reference sequence). CDR3 size: 15 residues. This CDR3 is CAWSQGTSANEKLFF. The DNA of the CDR3 is TGTGCCTGGAGTCAAGGGACGTCGGCTAATGAAAAACTGTTTTTT.

The V gene is TRBV5-1, the J gene TRBJ2-3; D gene uncertain. The length of the CDR3 is 13 residues. With 4 bases removed from V and 6 bases from J, the gap between germline ends came to 12 bases. From germline, CDR1 is SGHRS and CDR2 YFSETQ. The CDR3 DNA reads TGCGCCAGCAGCCAGCAATTAATGGATACGCAGTATTTT. Its protein product is CASSQQLMDTQYF.

The count of this clonotype is one. The chain recombines TRBV3-1 with TRBJ2-1; 10 positions match TRBD2. The CDR3 spans 16 residues. V shed 0 bases, J shed 5 bases, and the junction held 4 bases outside the gene matches. In germline, CDR1 is LGHDT, CDR2 YNNKEL (reference sequence). The CDR3 nucleotides read TGTGCCAGCAGCCAAGATCTACTAGCGGGGAACAATGAGCAGTTCTTC. The encoded protein is CASSQDLLAGNNEQFF.

This clonotype was recorded once. The chain couples TRBV11-2 to TRBJ1-4; D perhaps matches TRBD1 (5 bases). The CDR3 totals 14 residues. Germline CDR1 reads SGHAT; CDR2 reads FQNNGV. V was cut by 3 bases and J by 3 bases, with 8 bases left in between. The CDR3 nucleotides are TGTGCCAGCAGCTTCACAGGACCTAATGAAAAACTGTTTTTT. This encodes CASSFTGPNEKLFF.

This clonotype was seen a handful of times. V is TRBV29-1 and J is TRBJ2-7; TRBD2 matches 7 bases. The CDR3 runs to 12 residues. Per the germline V gene, CDR1 is SQVTM and CDR2 is ANQGSEA. The V and J ends lost 4 bases and 0 bases, in that order; junction bases with no gene match: 0. CDR3 loop: CSVGGGSYEQYF. In DNA form, the CDR3 reads TGCAGCGTTGGGGGGGGCTCCTACGAGCAGTACTTC.

Written as DNA, the CDR3 is TGCGCCAGCAGCCACAGGGGATCAGGGGCTGAAGCTTTCTTT. The encoded protein is CASSHRGSGAEAFF. This rearrangement joins TRBV10-1 to TRBJ1-1; TRBD1 agrees at 7 bases. Germline CDR1 is WNHNN and CDR2 is SYGVQD (reference sequence). CDR3 length: 14 amino acids. V dropped 6 bases and J dropped 6; count of bases not matched to a gene: 10.

V gene TRBV2 combines with J gene TRBJ2-3; D ambiguous. The CDR3 extends over 14 amino acids. CDR1 and CDR2 (germline): SNHLY, FYNNEI. Trimming removed 2 bases at V and 2 bases at J, with 8 bases between. CDR3 residues: CASSEQPSTDTQYF. In DNA, the CDR3 is TGTGCCAGCAGTGAACAGCCTTCCACAGATACGCAGTATTTT.

The V and J genes are TRBV27 and TRBJ1-5, with TRBD1 matching over 8 bases. Germline V gives CDR1 MNHEY, CDR2 SMNVEV (reference sequence). With 6 bases clipped from V and 0 bases from J, the junction kept 13 bases outside the gene matches. The CDR3 has 18 residues. The CDR3 protein is CASSYDRGPSDSNQPQHF. The DNA for the CDR3 is TGTGCCAGCAGCTATGACAGGGGCCCTAGCGATAGCAATCAGCCCCAGCATTTT.

This clonotype was counted a single time. The rearrangement uses TRBV30 and TRBJ2-3; weak D call: TRBD1 (5 bases). The germline V gene encodes CDR1 GTSNPN and CDR2 SVGIG (reference sequence). This CDR3 contains 15 residues. V was clipped by 0 bases and J by 0 bases, with 10 bases between them. The CDR3 spells CAWSVLTASTDTQYF. The CDR3 nucleotides read TGTGCCTGGAGTGTACTGACAGCTAGCACAGATACGCAGTATTTT.